The source of this TCR beta chain is a study of blood T cells in healthy people across ages. Overall study findings and caveats: Age showed a roughly linear inverse relationship with TCR beta diversity per million T cells.

This clonotype has just a few counts. Its specificity is unknown. Combining a sample-barcoded 5' primer with a J-beta primer mix, a second PCR ran for about 7 to 12 cycles. TCRdb re-analysed the 5' RACE reads in MiXCR, keeping a single row per CDR3 protein. The repertoire consists of some 1.8 million distinct CDR3 sequences, with about two fifths occurring once and the leading ten covering roughly 23%. Every donor contributed roughly 10 milliliters of peripheral blood by blood draw. Germline V gene lookup returns CDR1 SNHLY and CDR2 FYNNEI. Trimming removed 8 bases at V and 2 bases at J, with 9 bases between. The CDR3 is made up of 12 amino acids.

This TCR was recovered from a human donor in good health. The chain links TRBV2 to TRBJ1-2; D is ambiguous. Sequencing used blood. CDR3 sequence reads: CASAVMNYGYTF. The CDR3 DNA reads as TGTGCCAGCGCTGTCATGAACTATGGCTACACCTTC.